This record looks at one T cell receptor beta chain sequence and its context. With template switching, a universal primer site was added, and the cDNA carried unique molecular identifiers. MiXCR, applied by TCRdb to the 5' RACE reads, yields one record per CDR3 protein. Of roughly 220,000 distinct CDR3 sequences listed, 6% to 7% are singletons. These data belong to a study of identical twins. V dropped 6 bases and J dropped 2 bases, with 16 bases sitting between them. The CDR3 spans 16 residues. This sample also belongs to another study, concerning T cells expressing NK-cell markers.

The material sequenced was CD8+ T cells sorted from blood. The gene calls are TRBV12-3 or TRBV12-4 and TRBJ2-2, with D unclear. The sequence derives from a woman aged 18-29 years in good health. DNA of the CDR3: TGTGCCAGCAGCCACCCTTTGGGGATTAACACCGGGGAGCTGTTTTTT. As protein: CASSHPLGINTGELFF.